This entry describes one T cell receptor beta chain. Its antigen remains unknown. The data are from a study of post-analysis software for immune sequencing data. The CDR3 consists of 16 residues. V shed 3 bases, J shed 0 bases, and the junction held 8 bases outside the gene matches. Germline assignment: CDR1 DFQATT and CDR2 SNEGSKA (reference sequence). Unique-molecular-identifier-tagged TCR beta cDNA libraries were used. One entry per CDR3 protein results from TCRdb running MiXCR on the PCR reads. Altogether hundreds of thousands of distinct CDR3 sequences are present, 25% to 30% being singletons, with the ten largest covering roughly 0.54%. Notes on the study in general: Four to six TRBV segments were significantly more frequent in patients than in controls. TRBV5-6, TRBV5-1 and TRBV20-1 were among these segments.

The origin of this receptor is a girl aged 10-17 years with multiple sclerosis. The specimen sequenced was blood. The rearrangement joins TRBV20-1 to TRBJ2-3; TRBD2 matches at 8 bases. CDR3: CSASGGVATSTDTQYF. CDR3 nucleotide sequence: TGCAGTGCTAGCGGGGGGGTCGCTACTAGCACAGATACGCAGTATTTT.